This TCR beta chain stems from a study of blood T cells in healthy people across ages (dated by TCRdb to between 2015 and 2016). Study-wide context: In model experiments, roughly one uniquely barcoded TCR beta cDNA molecule per two T cells was captured by template switching. Age-related changes in TCR beta repertoire diversity were measured in the study by deep sequencing normalized with unique cDNA molecular identifiers. The donors were divided into four age groups: young (average 16 years), middle-aged (approximately 39), aged (about 62) and long-lived (roughly 86). Donors of different ages were randomly distributed across sequencing lanes to avoid experimental bias. The study analyzed two additional independent replicas of 1 million unique cDNA reads from the same blood draw for two donors, one aged 18 to 30 and one aged 80 or older.

The library came from 5' RACE. The listed sequencing device is Illumina HiSeq 2500. A second roughly 6 to 11 cycle PCR used a sample-barcoded 5' primer and a J-beta primer mix. Each TCR beta cDNA molecule received a unique molecular identifier from a template-switch 5' adaptor carrying 12 random nucleotides. At least 3 million CDR3-containing paired-end reads were obtained from each sample. First-strand cDNA synthesis was performed from all RNA using the Mint cDNA synthesis kit, with priming by a TRBC-specific oligonucleotide. All cDNA was treated with uracil-DNA glycosylase and then went through a first 18-cycle PCR with the universal primers M1SS and BC2_uni_R. Per the authors' processing: For normalization, 1 million high-quality reads were randomly selected from each sample, with every read carrying a distinct molecular identifier. Instead of being binned into consensus sequences, reads with shared molecular identifiers were discarded. MiTCR, run with a Q25 quality threshold and the strictest error-elimination algorithm, handled CDR3 identification, clonotype clustering and error correction. A nonparametric unseen species model with Euler transformation was used to estimate a lower bound on total TCR beta diversity. Clones were called with MiXCR by TCRdb after fastp trimmed the public reads at Q25, and only in-frame beta chains were retained. When rows share a CDR3 protein, they turn into one entry using the most common DNA and genes. TCRdb assigned the V and J calls; the authors' analysis was not used. The sample has 1.5 million to 2 million distinct CDR3 sequences on record, approximately 50% of them singletons. 2% to 2.5% of the sample goes to the ten largest clones.

Study-wide conclusions, independent of this receptor: Total diversity estimates from one million sequenced T cells were considered lower bounds and underestimates. Observed TCR beta diversity correlated strongly with the percentage of naive T cells measured by flow cytometry. Donor CMV infection status was unknown, potentially confounding age-related changes in expanded clonotypes. Compared with the aged group, more naive CD4+ T cells, fewer expanded clones and increased TCR diversity were shown by the long-lived group, suggesting age selection. Since profiling was done on bulk unsorted PBMCs, naive and antigen-experienced compartments could not be conclusively compared. As age increased, observed TCR beta diversity per million T cells dropped in a roughly linear way, and a significant reduction was already evident by age 40.

Donors were 39 systemically healthy Caucasian individuals from Russia aged about 6 to 100 years. About 9.6 milliliters of peripheral blood were collected from each donor into EDTA-treated Vacutainer tubes. Ficoll-Paque density-gradient centrifugation was used to isolate PBMCs, with at least 6.5 million per sample. Trizol reagent was used to extract total RNA from the PBMCs, yielding at least 6 micrograms per sample. Naive CD45RAhigh/CD27high T cell percentages were measured by flow cytometry on a PBMC aliquot from every donor. Notes on this clonotype: It lacks a known antigen. One base away there is no much larger clone; base qualities are not given.

This TCR derives from a middle-aged woman in good health. Sequencing was performed on blood.

At the DNA level, the sequence is TGTGCCAGCAGCGTCGAGCCGGGACAGGGGGTCGGCTACACCTTC. This codes for CASSVEPGQGVGYTF. The chain joins TRBV9 to TRBJ1-2, and TRBD1 matches 11 of the central bases. The CDR1 and CDR2 encoded by the germline V gene are SGDLS and YYNGEE. The CDR3, cysteine through phenylalanine, is 15 amino acids long. Only the CDR3 portion is preserved as DNA: 45 bases, with reading frame beginning at the first base. From V the trimming removes 2 bases and from J it removes 8 bases, while the gene matches leave 8 bases of the junction unaccounted for.